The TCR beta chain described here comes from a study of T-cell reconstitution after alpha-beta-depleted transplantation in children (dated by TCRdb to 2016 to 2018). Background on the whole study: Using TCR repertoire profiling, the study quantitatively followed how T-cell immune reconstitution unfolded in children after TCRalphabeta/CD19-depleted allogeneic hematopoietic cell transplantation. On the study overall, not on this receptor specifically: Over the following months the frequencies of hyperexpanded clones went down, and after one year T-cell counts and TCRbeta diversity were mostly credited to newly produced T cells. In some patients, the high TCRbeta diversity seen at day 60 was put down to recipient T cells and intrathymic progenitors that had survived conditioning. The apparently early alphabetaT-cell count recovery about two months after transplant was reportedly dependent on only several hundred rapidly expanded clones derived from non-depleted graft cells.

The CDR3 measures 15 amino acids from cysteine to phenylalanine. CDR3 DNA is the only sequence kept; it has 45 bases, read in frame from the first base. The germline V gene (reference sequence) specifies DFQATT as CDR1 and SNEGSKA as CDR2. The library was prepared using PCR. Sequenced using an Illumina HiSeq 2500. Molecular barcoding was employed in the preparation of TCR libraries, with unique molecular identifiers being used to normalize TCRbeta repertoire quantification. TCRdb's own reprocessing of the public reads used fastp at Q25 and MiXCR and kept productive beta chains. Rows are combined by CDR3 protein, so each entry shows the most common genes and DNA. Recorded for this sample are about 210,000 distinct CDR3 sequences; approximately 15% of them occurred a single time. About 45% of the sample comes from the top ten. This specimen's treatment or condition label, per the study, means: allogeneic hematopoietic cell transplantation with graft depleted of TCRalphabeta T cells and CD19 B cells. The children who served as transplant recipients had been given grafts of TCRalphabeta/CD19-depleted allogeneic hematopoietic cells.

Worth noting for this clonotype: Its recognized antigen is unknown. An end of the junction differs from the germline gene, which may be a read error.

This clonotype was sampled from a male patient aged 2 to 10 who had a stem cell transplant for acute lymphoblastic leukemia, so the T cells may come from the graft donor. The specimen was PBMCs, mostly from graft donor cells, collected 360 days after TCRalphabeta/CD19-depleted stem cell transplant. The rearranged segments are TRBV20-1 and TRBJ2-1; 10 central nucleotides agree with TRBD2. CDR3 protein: CCASAGLAVHNEQFF. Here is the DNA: TGCTGTGCTAGCGCCGGACTAGCGGTCCACAATGAGCAGTTCTTC.